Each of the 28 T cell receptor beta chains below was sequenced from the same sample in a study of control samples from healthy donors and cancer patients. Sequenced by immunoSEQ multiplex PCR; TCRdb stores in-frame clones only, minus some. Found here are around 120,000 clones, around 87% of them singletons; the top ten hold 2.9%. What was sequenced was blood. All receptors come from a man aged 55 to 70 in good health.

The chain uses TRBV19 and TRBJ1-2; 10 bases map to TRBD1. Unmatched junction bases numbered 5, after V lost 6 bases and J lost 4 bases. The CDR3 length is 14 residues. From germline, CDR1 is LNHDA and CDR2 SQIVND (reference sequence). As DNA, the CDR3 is TGTGCCAGTAGCGGGGGGACAGGGGCCTATGGCTACACCTTC. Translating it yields CASSGGTGAYGYTF.

The CDR3 reads CASSLIPNSPLHF. The CDR3 bases are TGTGCCAGCAGCTTAATCCCAAATTCACCCCTCCACTTT. The gene calls are TRBV7-8 and TRBJ1-6; D remains unclear. The V gene lost 2 bases and the J gene lost 7 bases, with 6 bases spanning the gap. The CDR3 length is 13 residues. In germline, CDR1 is SGHVS, CDR2 FQNEAQ.

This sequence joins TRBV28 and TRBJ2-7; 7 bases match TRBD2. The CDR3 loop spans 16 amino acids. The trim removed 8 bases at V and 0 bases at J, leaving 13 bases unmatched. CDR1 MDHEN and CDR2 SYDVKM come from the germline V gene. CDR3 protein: CASVASGGLSSYEQYF. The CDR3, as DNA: TGTGCCAGCGTCGCATCGGGGGGTCTAAGCTCCTACGAGCAGTACTTC.

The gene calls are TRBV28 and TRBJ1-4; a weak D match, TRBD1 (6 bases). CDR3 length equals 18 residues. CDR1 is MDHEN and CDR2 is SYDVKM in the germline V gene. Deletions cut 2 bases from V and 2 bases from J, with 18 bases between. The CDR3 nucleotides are TGTGCCAGCAGTTTACGGGACAAGGTTCGTTCCACTAATGAAAAACTGTTTTTT. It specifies CASSLRDKVRSTNEKLFF.

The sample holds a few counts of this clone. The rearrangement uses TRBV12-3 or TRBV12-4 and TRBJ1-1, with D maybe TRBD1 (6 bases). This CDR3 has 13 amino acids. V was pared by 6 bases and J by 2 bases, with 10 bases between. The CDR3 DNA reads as TGTGCCAGCAGCTGGACAGACAACACTGAAGCTTTCTTT. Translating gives CASSWTDNTEAFF.

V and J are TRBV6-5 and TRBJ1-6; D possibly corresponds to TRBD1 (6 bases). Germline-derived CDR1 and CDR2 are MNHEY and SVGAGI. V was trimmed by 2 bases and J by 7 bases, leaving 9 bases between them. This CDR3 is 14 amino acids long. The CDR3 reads CASSYSQGNSPLHF. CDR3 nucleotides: TGTGCCAGCAGTTACAGTCAGGGGAATTCACCCCTCCACTTT.

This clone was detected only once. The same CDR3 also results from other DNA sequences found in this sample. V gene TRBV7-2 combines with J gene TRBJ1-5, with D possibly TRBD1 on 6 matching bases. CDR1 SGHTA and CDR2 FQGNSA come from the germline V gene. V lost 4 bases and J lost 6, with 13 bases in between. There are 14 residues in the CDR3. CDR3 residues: CASSSQGEGQPQHF. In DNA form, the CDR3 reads TGTGCCAGCAGCTCACAGGGAGAGGGTCAGCCCCAGCATTTT.

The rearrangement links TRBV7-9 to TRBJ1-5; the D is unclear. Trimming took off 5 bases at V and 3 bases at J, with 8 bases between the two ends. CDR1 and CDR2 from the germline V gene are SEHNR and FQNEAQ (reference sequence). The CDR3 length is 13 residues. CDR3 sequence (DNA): TGTGCCAGCAGCGTGATGGACAATCAGCCCCAGCATTTT. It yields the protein CASSVMDNQPQHF.

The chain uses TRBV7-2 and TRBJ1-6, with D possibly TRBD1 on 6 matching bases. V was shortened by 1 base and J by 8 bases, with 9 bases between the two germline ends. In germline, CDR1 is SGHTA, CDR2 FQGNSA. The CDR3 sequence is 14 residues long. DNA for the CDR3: TGTGCCAGCAGCTTAGTCGGGGGCCATTCACCCCTCCACTTT. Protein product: CASSLVGGHSPLHF.

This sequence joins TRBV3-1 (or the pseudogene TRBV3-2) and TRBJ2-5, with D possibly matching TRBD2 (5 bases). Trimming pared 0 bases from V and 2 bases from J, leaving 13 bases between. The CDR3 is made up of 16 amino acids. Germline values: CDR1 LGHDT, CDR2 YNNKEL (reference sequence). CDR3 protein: CASSQDLKREQETQYF. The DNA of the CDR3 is TGTGCCAGCAGCCAAGATTTAAAGAGGGAGCAAGAGACCCAGTACTTC.

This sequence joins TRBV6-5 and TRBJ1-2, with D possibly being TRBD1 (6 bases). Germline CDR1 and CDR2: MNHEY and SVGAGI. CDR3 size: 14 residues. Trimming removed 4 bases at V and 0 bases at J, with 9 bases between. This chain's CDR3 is CASSLGGTNYGYTF. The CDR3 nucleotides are TGTGCCAGCAGTTTAGGGGGGACTAACTATGGCTACACCTTC.

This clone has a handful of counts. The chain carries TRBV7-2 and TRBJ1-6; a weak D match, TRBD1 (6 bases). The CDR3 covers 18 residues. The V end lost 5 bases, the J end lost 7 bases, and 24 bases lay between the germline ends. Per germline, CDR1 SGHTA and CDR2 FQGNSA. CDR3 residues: CASSQTYLGALGNSPLHF. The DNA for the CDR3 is TGTGCCAGCAGCCAAACCTATCTGGGGGCGCTCGGCAATTCACCCCTCCACTTT.

CDR3 in DNA: TGCGCCAGCAGTGAGACAGGGGGCGAAGGTCCTTCTGGCTACACCTTC. Its translation: CASSETGGEGPSGYTF. The chain has TRBV10-2 and TRBJ1-2; 9 bases line up with TRBD1. Losses at the gene ends were 2 bases for V and 7 bases for J; bases not matched to a gene: 11. The CDR3 is made up of 16 amino acids. From germline, CDR1 is WSHSY and CDR2 SAAADI.

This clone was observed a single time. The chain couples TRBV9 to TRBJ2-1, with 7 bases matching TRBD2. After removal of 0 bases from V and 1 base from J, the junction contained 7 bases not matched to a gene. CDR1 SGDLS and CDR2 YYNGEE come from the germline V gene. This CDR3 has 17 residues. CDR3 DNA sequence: TGTGCCAGCAGCGTAGGGTTTGGGACTAAGTCCTACAATGAGCAGTTCTTC. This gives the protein CASSVGFGTKSYNEQFF.

In DNA, the CDR3 is TGCGCCAGCAGTGATGGGACAGGAAGCCCTTCACCCCAGCATTTT. It codes for CASSDGTGSPSPQHF. The genes are TRBV10-2 and TRBJ1-5, with TRBD1 matching over 8 bases. The germline V gene has CDR1 WSHSY and CDR2 SAAADI. Unmatched junction bases numbered 11, after V lost 3 bases and J lost 10 bases. The CDR3 contains 15 residues.

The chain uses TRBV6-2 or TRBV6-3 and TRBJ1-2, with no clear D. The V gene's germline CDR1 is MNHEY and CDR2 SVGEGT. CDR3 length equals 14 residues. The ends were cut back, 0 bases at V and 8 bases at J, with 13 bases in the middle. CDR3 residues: CASSYSRGISGYTF. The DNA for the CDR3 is TGTGCCAGCAGTTACTCAAGAGGAATAAGCGGCTACACCTTC.

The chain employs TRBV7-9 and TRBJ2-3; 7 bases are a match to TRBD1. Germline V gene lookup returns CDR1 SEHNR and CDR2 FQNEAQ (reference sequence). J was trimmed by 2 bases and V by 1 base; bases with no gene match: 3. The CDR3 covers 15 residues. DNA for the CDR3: TGTGCCAGCAGCTTAGGAGGGACAGACACAGATACGCAGTATTTT. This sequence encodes CASSLGGTDTDTQYF. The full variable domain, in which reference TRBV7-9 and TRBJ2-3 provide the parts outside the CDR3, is DTGVSQNPRHKITKRGQNVTFRCDPISEHNRLYWYRQTLGQGPEFLTYFQNEAQLEKSRLLSDRFSAERPKGSFSTLEIQRTEQGDSAMYLCASSLGGTDTDTQYFGPGTRLTVL.

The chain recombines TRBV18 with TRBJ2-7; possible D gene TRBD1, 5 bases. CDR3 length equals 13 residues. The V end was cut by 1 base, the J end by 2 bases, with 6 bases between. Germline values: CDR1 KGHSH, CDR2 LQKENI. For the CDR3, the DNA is TGTGCCAGCTCACCACAGGGGACCTACGAGCAGTACTTC. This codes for CASSPQGTYEQYF.

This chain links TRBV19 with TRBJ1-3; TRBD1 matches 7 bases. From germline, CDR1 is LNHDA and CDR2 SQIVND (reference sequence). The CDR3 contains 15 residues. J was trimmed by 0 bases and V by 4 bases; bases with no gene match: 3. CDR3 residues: CASSRDSSSGNTIYF. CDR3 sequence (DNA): TGTGCCAGTAGTAGGGACAGTTCCTCTGGAAACACCATATATTTT.

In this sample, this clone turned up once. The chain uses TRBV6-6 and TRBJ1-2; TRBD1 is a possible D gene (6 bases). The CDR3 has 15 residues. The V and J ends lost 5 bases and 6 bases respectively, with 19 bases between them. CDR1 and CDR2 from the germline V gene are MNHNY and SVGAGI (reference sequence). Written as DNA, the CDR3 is TGTGCCAGCAGTAGACCCCCCGACAGGACGAATGGCTACACCTTC. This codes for CASSRPPDRTNGYTF.

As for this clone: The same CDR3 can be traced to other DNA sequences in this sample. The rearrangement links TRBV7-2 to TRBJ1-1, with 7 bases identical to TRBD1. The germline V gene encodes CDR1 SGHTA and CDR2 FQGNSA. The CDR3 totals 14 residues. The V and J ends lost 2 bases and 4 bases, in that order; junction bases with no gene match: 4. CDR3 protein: CASSLLQGGTEAFF. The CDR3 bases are TGTGCCAGCAGCTTACTTCAGGGGGGCACTGAAGCTTTCTTT.

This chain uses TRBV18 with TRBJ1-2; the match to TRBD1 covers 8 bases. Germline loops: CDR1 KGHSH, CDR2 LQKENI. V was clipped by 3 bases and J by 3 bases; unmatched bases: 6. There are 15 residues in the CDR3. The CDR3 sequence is CASSPQGAVDYGYTF. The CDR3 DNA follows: TGTGCCAGCTCACCGCAGGGGGCGGTGGACTATGGCTACACCTTC.

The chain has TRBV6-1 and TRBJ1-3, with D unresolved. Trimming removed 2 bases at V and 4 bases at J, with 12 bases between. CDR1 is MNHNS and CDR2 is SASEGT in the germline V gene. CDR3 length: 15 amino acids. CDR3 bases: TGTGCCAGCAGTGAAACCACGGGGTCAGGAAACACCATATATTTT. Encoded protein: CASSETTGSGNTIYF.

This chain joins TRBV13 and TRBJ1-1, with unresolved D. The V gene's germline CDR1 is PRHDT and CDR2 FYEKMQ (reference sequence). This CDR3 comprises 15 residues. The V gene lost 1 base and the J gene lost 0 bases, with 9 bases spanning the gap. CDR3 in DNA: TGTGCCAGCAGCTTAGAAGTGACGGTGAACACTGAAGCTTTCTTT. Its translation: CASSLEVTVNTEAFF. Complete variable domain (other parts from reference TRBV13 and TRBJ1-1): AAGVIQSPRHLIKEKRETATLKCYPIPRHDTVYWYQQGPGQDPQFLISFYEKMQSDKGSIPDRFSAQQFSDYHSELNMSSLELGDSALYFCASSLEVTVNTEAFFGQGTRLTVV.

The CDR3 DNA reads as TGTGCCAGCAGTGAACAGGGGGGTAATCAGCCCCAGCATTTT. Amino acid sequence: CASSEQGGNQPQHF. The chain uses TRBV6-1 and TRBJ1-5; 7 positions agree with TRBD1. Trimming took 2 bases from V and 4 from J; bases not matched to a gene: 2. Germline V gene data show CDR1 as MNHNS and CDR2 as SASEGT. This CDR3 contains 14 residues.

CDR3 loop: CASSSSWGGAFNEQYF. CDR3 sequence (DNA): TGTGCCAGCAGCTCATCTTGGGGGGGCGCTTTCAACGAGCAGTACTTC. This chain uses TRBV28 with TRBJ2-7, with a tentative D call TRBD2 (7 bases). This CDR3 comprises 16 residues. V lost 6 bases to trimming and J lost 5 bases, with 23 bases between them. From germline, CDR1 is MDHEN and CDR2 SYDVKM.

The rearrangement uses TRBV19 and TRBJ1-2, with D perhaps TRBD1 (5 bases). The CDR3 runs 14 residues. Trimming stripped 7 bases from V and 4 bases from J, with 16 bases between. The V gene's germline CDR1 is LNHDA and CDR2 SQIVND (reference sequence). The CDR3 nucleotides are TGTGCCAGTACCCTCGGGGAGGGGAGCTATGGCTACACCTTC. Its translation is CASTLGEGSYGYTF. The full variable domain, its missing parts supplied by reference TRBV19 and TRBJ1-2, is DGGITQSPKYLFRKEGQNVTLSCEQNLNHDAMYWYRQDPGQGLRLIYYSQIVNDFQKGDIAEGYSVSREKKESFPLTVTSAQKNPTAFYLCASTLGEGSYGYTFGSGTRLTVV.

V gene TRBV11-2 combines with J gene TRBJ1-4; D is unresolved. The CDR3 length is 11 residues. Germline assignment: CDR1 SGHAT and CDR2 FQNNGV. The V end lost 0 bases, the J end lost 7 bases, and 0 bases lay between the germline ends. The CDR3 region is CASSLDEKLFF. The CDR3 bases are TGTGCCAGCAGCTTAGATGAAAAACTGTTTTTT.